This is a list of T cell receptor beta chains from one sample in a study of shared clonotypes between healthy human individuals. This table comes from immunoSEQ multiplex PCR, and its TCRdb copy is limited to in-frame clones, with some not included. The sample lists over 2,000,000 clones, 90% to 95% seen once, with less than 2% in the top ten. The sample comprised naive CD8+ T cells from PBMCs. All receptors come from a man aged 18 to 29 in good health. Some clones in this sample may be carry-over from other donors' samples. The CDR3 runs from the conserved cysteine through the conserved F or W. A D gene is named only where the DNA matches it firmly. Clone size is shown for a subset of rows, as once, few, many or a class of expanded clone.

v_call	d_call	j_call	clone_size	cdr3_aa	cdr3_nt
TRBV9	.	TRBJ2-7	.	CASSGGDGYEQYF	TGTGCCAGCAGCGGGGGGGACGGCTACGAGCAGTACTTC
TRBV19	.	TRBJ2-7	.	CASSPGPGSSYEQYF	TGTGCCAGTAGTCCTGGGCCGGGGAGCTCCTACGAGCAGTACTTC
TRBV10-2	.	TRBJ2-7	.	CASRPLRSYEQYF	TGCGCCAGCAGACCACTTAGATCCTACGAGCAGTACTTC
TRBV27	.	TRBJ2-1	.	CASSLGGNPYNEQFF	TGTGCCAGCAGTTTAGGAGGGAACCCCTACAATGAGCAGTTCTTC
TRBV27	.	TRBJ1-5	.	CASSLTPGGNQPQHF	TGTGCCAGCAGTTTAACCCCGGGCGGGAATCAGCCCCAGCATTTT
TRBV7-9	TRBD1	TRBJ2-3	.	CASSTELRGLGSDTQYF	TGTGCCAGCAGCACCGAACTCAGGGGGCTTGGGTCAGATACGCAGTATTTT
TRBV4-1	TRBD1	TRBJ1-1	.	CASRGQGGTEAFF	TGCGCCAGCAGAGGACAGGGGGGCACTGAAGCTTTCTTT
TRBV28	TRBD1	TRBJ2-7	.	CASSLQGSTYEQYF	TGTGCCAGCAGCCTACAGGGGTCGACCTACGAGCAGTACTTC
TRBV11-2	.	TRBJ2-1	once	CASSLFGVDNEQFF	TGTGCCAGCAGCTTGTTCGGGGTCGACAATGAGCAGTTCTTC
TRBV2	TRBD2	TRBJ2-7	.	CASSEATSGRAQLYEQYF	TGTGCCAGCAGTGAAGCTACTAGCGGGAGGGCCCAACTGTACGAGCAGTACTTC
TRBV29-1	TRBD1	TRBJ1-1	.	CSEGQGAVTEAFF	TGCAGCGAGGGACAGGGGGCTGTGACTGAAGCTTTCTTT
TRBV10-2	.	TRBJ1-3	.	CASSTGTGNTIYF	TGCGCCAGCAGTACAGGGACTGGAAACACCATATATTTT
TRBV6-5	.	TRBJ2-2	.	CASSGLRTAGELFF	TGTGCCAGCAGTGGACTGAGGACCGCCGGGGAGCTGTTTTTT
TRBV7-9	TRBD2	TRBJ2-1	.	CASSTRTSGSLGEQFF	TGTGCCAGCAGCACCCGGACTAGCGGGAGTCTCGGTGAGCAGTTCTTC
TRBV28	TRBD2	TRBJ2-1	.	CASSLLAGGPDNEQFF	TGTGCCAGCAGTTTGTTAGCGGGAGGGCCAGACAATGAGCAGTTCTTC
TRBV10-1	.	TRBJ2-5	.	CASSEPRASLGETQYF	TGCGCCAGCAGTGAGCCACGGGCCTCTTTGGGAGAGACCCAGTACTTC
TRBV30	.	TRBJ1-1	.	CTWSPGSGTSEAFF	TGTACCTGGAGTCCAGGGTCAGGGACGTCCGAAGCTTTCTTT
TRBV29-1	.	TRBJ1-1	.	CSVEAQGGGAFF	TGCAGCGTTGAGGCGCAGGGTGGCGGAGCTTTCTTT
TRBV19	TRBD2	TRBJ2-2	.	CASSKPGLAGYGELFF	TGTGCCAGTAGTAAACCGGGACTAGCGGGATACGGGGAGCTGTTTTTT
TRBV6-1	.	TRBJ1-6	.	CASRDRGNSPLHF	TGTGCCAGCAGAGACCGGGGGAATTCACCCCTCCACTTT
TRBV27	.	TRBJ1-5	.	CASSLSGPTVRPQHF	TGTGCCAGCAGTTTATCCGGCCCGACCGTCCGGCCCCAGCATTTT
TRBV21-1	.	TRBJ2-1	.	CASSKGPGSSYNEQFF	TGTGCCAGCAGCAAAGGACCGGGAAGCTCCTACAATGAGCAGTTCTTC
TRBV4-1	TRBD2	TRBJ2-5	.	CASSPYGLAGVETQYF	TGCGCCAGCAGCCCCTACGGACTAGCGGGAGTAGAGACCCAGTACTTC
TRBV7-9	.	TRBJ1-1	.	CASSLATLGTEAFF	TGTGCCAGCAGCTTAGCAACTCTAGGCACTGAAGCTTTCTTT
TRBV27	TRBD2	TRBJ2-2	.	CASSPGTSGRWRAGELFF	TGTGCCAGCAGTCCTGGGACTAGCGGGAGGTGGAGGGCCGGGGAGCTGTTTTTT
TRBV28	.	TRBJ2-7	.	CASSLYVRDGTYEQYF	TGTGCCAGCAGTTTATACGTCCGGGACGGGACCTACGAGCAGTACTTC
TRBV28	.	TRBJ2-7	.	CASSLPSRGLSYEQYF	TGTGCCAGCAGTCTCCCTTCTCGGGGCCTCTCCTACGAGCAGTACTTC